These 14 T cell receptor beta chains originate from one sample sequenced in a study of beta chain features in type 1 diabetes. Study results and caveats: Moderately but significantly shorter TCRB CDR3s were found in Type 1 diabetes patients in all four CD4+ subsets.

No antigen is known for these receptors. Expressed TCRB transcripts were sequenced because the isolated RNA had all been reverse transcribed beforehand. This table comes from immunoSEQ multiplex PCR, and its TCRdb copy is limited to in-frame clones, with some not included. Found here are more than 550,000 clones, about 14% of them singletons; the top ten hold just under 0.04%. The sample taken for sequencing was naive CD4+ T cells from blood. These receptors were obtained from a man aged 18 to 30 with type 1 diabetes.

This clone was seen a handful of times. The chain is built from TRBV9 and TRBJ1-2; 7 bases align to TRBD1. V lost 4 bases, J lost 0 bases, and 9 bases stayed unmatched. The CDR3 runs to 16 residues. Germline CDR1 SGDLS, CDR2 YYNGEE. CDR3 DNA sequence: TGTGCCAGCAGCCCAGGACAGGACCAAGCTAACTATGGCTACACCTTC. This encodes CASSPGQDQANYGYTF.

There are a few counts of this clone. The chain combines TRBV5-1 with TRBJ1-2, with D possibly matching TRBD1 (6 bases). The CDR3 length is 14 residues. V gave up 4 bases and J gave up 2 bases, with 12 bases separating them. The V gene's germline CDR1 is SGHRS and CDR2 YFSETQ. CDR3 region: CASSEDRSNYGYTF. The CDR3 DNA sequence: TGCGCCAGCAGCGAAGACAGGAGCAACTATGGCTACACCTTC.

The genes are TRBV7-9 and TRBJ1-1; D uncertain. The V gene lost 5 bases and the J gene lost 1 base, with 17 bases spanning the gap. Germline CDR1 and CDR2: SEHNR and FQNEAQ (reference sequence). The CDR3 runs 16 residues. DNA of the CDR3: TGTGCCAGCAGCCAAGGAAGGCCAGAAGGGAACACTGAAGCTTTCTTT. As protein: CASSQGRPEGNTEAFF.

The genes are TRBV7-3 and TRBJ2-5, with 11 bases identical to TRBD1. The V gene's germline CDR1 is SGHTA and CDR2 FQGTGA. With V trimmed by 3 bases and J by 2 bases, 8 bases remained unmatched. This CDR3 spans 17 amino acids. The CDR3 nucleotides read TGTGCCAGCAGCTTTACTGGACAGGGGGCTGTTCAAGAGACCCAGTACTTC. Amino acids: CASSFTGQGAVQETQYF. The variable domain in full, with the rest retrieved from reference TRBV7-3 and TRBJ2-5, is GAGVSQTPSNKVTEKGKYVELRCDPISGHTALYWYRQSLGQGPEFLIYFQGTGAADDSGLPNDRFFAVRPEGSVSTLKIQRTERGDSAVYLCASSFTGQGAVQETQYFGPGTRLLVL.

This clone showed up just a few times. The V call is TRBV28, the J call TRBJ2-3, with 7 bases that match TRBD2. The CDR3 totals 16 residues. V shed 4 bases and J 0 bases; nucleotides not matched to a gene: 7. Germline V gene sequence: CDR1 MDHEN, CDR2 SYDVKM. The chain's CDR3 is CASSSFSGESTDTQYF. CDR3 DNA: TGTGCCAGCAGTTCCTTCAGCGGGGAAAGCACAGATACGCAGTATTTT.

This clone has more than one count but fewer than ten. The chain couples TRBV7-2 to TRBJ1-2; 10 bases line up with TRBD1. The CDR3 totals 17 residues. The V gene end was trimmed by 4 bases and the J gene end by 7 bases; junction bases not matched to a gene: 15. The V gene's germline CDR1 is SGHTA and CDR2 FQGNSA. CDR3 sequence reads: CASSWTSPGQGMSGYTF. The CDR3 DNA sequence: TGTGCCAGCAGCTGGACCTCACCGGGACAGGGGATGAGTGGCTACACCTTC.

This clone was found a few times. The chain couples TRBV29-1 to TRBJ2-7; 7 bases are a match to TRBD1. Germline trimming cut 7 bases from V and 1 base from J; bases unmatched to any gene: 7. This CDR3 comprises 13 residues. Germline lookup yields CDR1 SQVTM and CDR2 ANQGSEA. Written as DNA, the CDR3 is TGCAGCGCCAACAGGGGCGCGTCCTACGAGCAGTACTTC. Protein product: CSANRGASYEQYF.

This clone was counted only a few times. The sample holds other DNA sequences that translate to the same CDR3. This sequence joins TRBV7-2 and TRBJ2-3; weak D call: TRBD2 (6 bases). Between the trimmed V and J ends, which lost 5 bases and 0 bases, there was a span of 6 bases. CDR1 SGHTA and CDR2 FQGNSA come from the germline V gene. The CDR3 has 13 amino acids. The DNA for the CDR3 is TGTGCCAGCAGCCGGGGGAGCACAGATACGCAGTATTTT. Its protein is CASSRGSTDTQYF.

This clone appeared a few times. The chain links TRBV15 to TRBJ2-1; D is uncertain. The CDR3 length is 14 residues. V lost 0 bases and J 4 bases, leaving 7 bases between the germline ends. Germline CDR1 is LNHNV and CDR2 is YYDKDF (reference sequence). The CDR3 here is CATSREQRYNEQFF. The CDR3 DNA reads TGTGCCACCAGCAGAGAACAGCGTTACAATGAGCAGTTCTTC.

V is TRBV5-1 and J is TRBJ2-1; TRBD2 matches at 12 bases. With V trimmed by 4 bases and J by 4 bases, 6 bases remained unmatched. Germline V CDR1 and CDR2: SGHRS, YFSETQ. The CDR3 totals 16 residues. DNA of the CDR3: TGCGCCAGCAGCCCAAGGACTAGCGGGGTTTACAATGAGCAGTTCTTC. Translation: CASSPRTSGVYNEQFF.

This clone was seen only a few times. The chain uses TRBV6-1 and TRBJ2-5; 7 nucleotides agree with TRBD1. Per germline, CDR1 MNHNS and CDR2 SASEGT. The V and J ends lost 6 bases and 9 bases, in that order; junction bases with no gene match: 10. The CDR3 length is 13 residues. CDR3 amino acids: CASRRQGQGAQYF. The CDR3, as DNA: TGTGCCAGCAGAAGACAGGGTCAAGGGGCCCAGTACTTC.

This chain links TRBV28 with TRBJ1-5; D is possibly TRBD1 (5 bases). This CDR3 spans 15 amino acids. Germline CDR1 reads MDHEN; CDR2 reads SYDVKM. With 5 bases removed from V and 0 bases from J, the gap between germline ends came to 11 bases. The CDR3 spells CASSGASNSNQPQHF. CDR3 coding DNA: TGTGCCAGCAGTGGGGCGAGCAATAGCAATCAGCCCCAGCATTTT.

Only one count was recorded for this clone. This chain links TRBV5-1 with TRBJ2-2; no firm D call. V was pared by 0 bases and J by 1 base, with 7 bases between. The CDR3 extends over 15 amino acids. Germline V gene sequence: CDR1 SGHRS, CDR2 YFSETQ. CDR3: CASSLEQMNTGELFF. Written as DNA, the CDR3 is TGCGCCAGCAGCTTGGAACAGATGAACACCGGGGAGCTGTTTTTT.

The chain combines TRBV30 with TRBJ1-4; weak D call: TRBD1 (6 bases). The CDR3 covers 13 residues. Germline lookup yields CDR1 GTSNPN and CDR2 SVGIG (reference sequence). Trimming stripped 8 bases from V and 8 bases from J, with 18 bases between. CDR3 DNA sequence: TGTGCCCGAGGGGGATGGACAGCCGAAAAACTGTTTTTT. Protein: CARGGWTAEKLFF. Together with reference TRBV30 and TRBJ1-4, the CDR3 gives the full variable domain: SQTIHQWPATLVQPVGSPLSLECTVEGTSNPNLYWYRQAAGRGLQLLFYSVGIGQISSEVPQNLSASRPQDRQFILSSKKLLLSDSGFYLCARGGWTAEKLFFGSGTQLSVL.